This note documents a single TCR beta chain sequence. Its antigen is not known. CDR1 is SGHTA, CDR2 FQGNSA, per germline. This CDR3 is 12 amino acids long. The ends were cut back, 0 bases at V and 11 bases at J, with 10 bases in the middle. TCRdb keeps only in-frame clones here, not all; method: immunoSEQ multiplex PCR. The sample lists 99,000 or so clones; 80% to 90% were seen once. The data are from a study of T cell responses to AZD1222 COVID-19 vaccine. Whole-study results and caveats: Clonal diversity was possibly underestimated, and the donors were mostly white British, with more females. Regions left unmutated in variants are reportedly the target of nearly half of spike-specific TCRs. Vaccination with two AZD1222 doses was followed by a rise in Spike-specific TCR breadth and depth. Researchers took repertoire samples only after the peak T cell response had come.

This clonotype was sampled from an adult in good health. V and J are TRBV7-2 and TRBJ1-1; no clear D gene. Sequenced material: peripheral blood, taken on day 0 of AZD1222 vaccination. For the CDR3, the DNA is TGTGCCAGCAGCTTAGCGTTGAGGGAGGCTTTCTTT. Its protein is CASSLALREAFF.